The rows below give T cell receptor beta chains drawn from one sample of a study of graft-versus-host responses after intestinal transplantation. The method was immunoSEQ multiplex PCR; TCRdb's version includes in-frame clones alone and lacks a portion of them. This sample has roughly 100,000 clones, with approximately 84% found just once. These TCRs are of unknown antigen specificity. Specimen: unstimulated CD4+ T cells sorted from spleen or lymph node cells, collected before intestinal transplant. The receptor source for this set is a human donor who received an intestinal transplant. Both conserved end residues are part of each CDR3. D genes are given only for firm matches. Expanded clones are given a class, and other clones once, few, many or no size at all.

d_gene,j_gene,abundance,v_gene,CDR3nt,CDR3aa
NA,TRBJ1-2,NA,TRBV6-5,TGTGCCAGCAGTTACTCGATACGGGAGGGATATGGCTACACCTTC,CASSYSIREGYGYTF
TRBD2,TRBJ2-5,NA,TRBV18,TGTGCCAGCTCACCACTAGCGGGGAGCCTACAAGAGACCCAGTACTTC,CASSPLAGSLQETQYF
NA,TRBJ2-2,few,TRBV10-1,TGCGCCACCCAGGGGAACGCCGGGGAGCTGTTTTTT,CATQGNAGELFF
TRBD1,TRBJ2-7,NA,TRBV5-1,TGCGCCAGCAGCCGGGGACAGGGGGCAAGAAACGAGCAGTACTTC,CASSRGQGARNEQYF
NA,TRBJ1-5,NA,TRBV21-1,TGTGCCAGCAGCCTCCGGAGATATCAGTCCCAGCATTTT,CASSLRRYQSQHF
TRBD2,TRBJ2-1,NA,TRBV4-2,TGTGCCAGCAGCCAAGCAGCTAGCGGGTCTAGCTCCTACAATGAGCAGTTCTTC,CASSQAASGSSSYNEQFF
NA,TRBJ2-5,few,TRBV28,TGTGCCAGCAGTTTAATAGCCCAAGAGACCCAGTACTTC,CASSLIAQETQYF
NA,TRBJ2-4,NA,TRBV5-1,TGCGCCAGCAGCTTGGTGTCCGGGCTAGCCAAAAACATTCAGTACTTC,CASSLVSGLAKNIQYF
NA,TRBJ2-5,NA,TRBV20-1,TGCAGTGCTAGAGATAGGAGGACCCAGTACTTC,CSARDRRTQYF
TRBD1,TRBJ1-1,NA,TRBV9,TGTGCCAGCAGCCGTCTTGGGACAGGGGAGACTGAAGCTTTCTTT,CASSRLGTGETEAFF
NA,TRBJ2-1,NA,TRBV7-9,TGTGCCAGCAGCCCCGCCGCCTCCAGGGGCAATGAGCAGTTCTTC,CASSPAASRGNEQFF
TRBD1,TRBJ1-3,NA,TRBV5-4,TGTGCCAGCAGCTTCGGGACAGGCAACTCCGGAAACACCATATATTTT,CASSFGTGNSGNTIYF
TRBD1,TRBJ2-5,NA,TRBV11-1,TGTGCCAGCAGCACCGACAGGGGAGAGACCCAGTACTTC,CASSTDRGETQYF
NA,TRBJ2-7,few,TRBV2,TGTGCCAGCAGTCTGATCTCCTACGAGCAGTACTTC,CASSLISYEQYF
TRBD1,TRBJ1-4,NA,TRBV6-1,TGTGCCAGCCAGCCGGGACAGGGGTATGAAAAACTGTTTTTT,CASQPGQGYEKLFF
TRBD2,TRBJ2-4,once,TRBV27,TGTGCCAGCAGTTTTGTGGGACTAGCGGGAGGACCAGCCAAAAACATTCAGTACTTC,CASSFVGLAGGPAKNIQYF
NA,TRBJ1-5,NA,TRBV7-2,TGTGCCAGCAGCTTAGTAACGGATAGCAATCAGCCCCAGCATTTT,CASSLVTDSNQPQHF
NA,TRBJ1-1,once,TRBV6-1,TGTGCCACCGTGGGTGGCACTGAAGCTTTCTTT,CATVGGTEAFF
TRBD2,TRBJ2-3,NA,TRBV6-4,TGTGCCAGCTCGAGCGGGAGGGGCGAAGATACGCAGTATTTT,CASSSGRGEDTQYF
NA,TRBJ2-4,NA,TRBV29-1,TGCAGCGTTGTAGGTCCGTTAGCCAAAAACATTCAGTACTTC,CSVVGPLAKNIQYF
TRBD2,TRBJ2-4,NA,TRBV5-6,TGTGCCAGCAGCTTGCTAGCGGGAGGGGGTGGTATTCAGTACTTC,CASSLLAGGGGIQYF
NA,TRBJ2-1,NA,TRBV10-3,TGTGCCATCAGCCCCGCCCCCGACAATGAGCAGTTCTTC,CAISPAPDNEQFF
NA,TRBJ1-1,NA,TRBV20-1,TGCAGTGCTAGAATTTCGGGGGAAGCTTTCTTT,CSARISGEAFF
NA,TRBJ1-4,NA,TRBV6-5,TGTGCCAGCAGTTACTTGGTTAATGAAAAACTGTTTTTT,CASSYLVNEKLFF
NA,TRBJ1-2,NA,TRBV7-2,TGTGCCAGCAGCTTAGCTTACTCCAGAAACTATGGCTACACCTTC,CASSLAYSRNYGYTF
NA,TRBJ2-5,NA,TRBV2,TGTGCCAGCAGTAACAGCAGACAAGAGACCCAGTACTTC,CASSNSRQETQYF
NA,TRBJ2-3,NA,TRBV5-4,TGTGCCAGCAGCTTGTTTAGCTCACGCACAGATACGCAGTATTTT,CASSLFSSRTDTQYF
TRBD1,TRBJ1-4,NA,TRBV5-1,TGCGCCAGCAGCGCCGGGACAGGCAATAATGAAAAACTGTTTTTT,CASSAGTGNNEKLFF
TRBD2,TRBJ2-3,NA,TRBV5-1,TGCGCCAGCAGCCGGGGGGGTTCTAGCACAGATACGCAGTATTTT,CASSRGGSSTDTQYF
NA,TRBJ1-2,NA,TRBV5-4,TGTGCCAGCAGCTTAAACAGGGATGCGGTTGGCTACACCTTC,CASSLNRDAVGYTF
NA,TRBJ1-3,NA,TRBV6-5,TGTGCCAGCACCCGACGAGGAGGGACAGGAAACACCATATATTTT,CASTRRGGTGNTIYF
NA,TRBJ1-1,NA,TRBV13,TGTGCCAGCAGCTCGCCGGATACCGGGGATCAGGCTTTCTTT,CASSSPDTGDQAFF
TRBD2,TRBJ2-5,NA,TRBV12-5,TGTGCTAGTGGTCCCCCGGCGGGGGGCAAACAAGAGACCCAGTACTTC,CASGPPAGGKQETQYF
NA,TRBJ2-1,NA,TRBV28,TGTGCCAGCAGTTTTGGTGGGGGTCGACAGAAGCAGTTCTTC,CASSFGGGRQKQFF
TRBD1,TRBJ1-1,NA,TRBV29-1,TGCAGCGGGGGAGACACAGGGGGGAGTGAAGCTTTCTTT,CSGGDTGGSEAFF